This T cell receptor (beta chain) is drawn from a study of blood T cell repertoires in COVID-19. Study-wide background: PBMCs, B-cell-depleted T cells, or T cells were the source of the cDNA or gDNA that made up the material.

V was shortened by 1 base and J by 7 bases, with 11 bases between the two germline ends. Germline V gene sequence: CDR1 SGHAT, CDR2 FQNNGV. The CDR3 length is 13 residues. Only a few counts were recorded for this clone. Original analysis: Cell counts per sample came from amplifying reference gene primers. Method: immunoSEQ multiplex PCR; TCRdb's copy keeps in-frame clones and lacks some. D and trimming were read from the DNA, whereas the V and J calls and clone size are those reported in that table. The sample holds 70,000 or so clones, 70% to 80% seen once. The sample comprised peripheral blood. The sequence was obtained from a man aged 65 to 85 with acute or convalescent COVID-19. The V call is TRBV11-2, the J call TRBJ2-7, with D perhaps matching TRBD1 (6 bases). The CDR3 protein is CASSLGTAPEQYF. The CDR3 DNA sequence: TGTGCCAGCAGCTTAGGGACAGCTCCTGAGCAGTACTTC. The full variable domain, with the rest looked up from reference TRBV11-2 and TRBJ2-7, is EAGVAQSPRYKIIEKRQSVAFWCNPISGHATLYWYQQILGQGPKLLIQFQNNGVVDDSQLPKDRFSAERLKGVDSTLKIQPAKLEDSAVYLCASSLGTAPEQYFGPGTRLTVT.